This T cell receptor (beta chain) was found in a study of T-cell reconstitution after alpha-beta-depleted transplantation in children. This clonotype was seen at least ten times. Its target is unknown. Looked up from germline, CDR1 is DFQATT and CDR2 is SNEGSKA (reference sequence). V lost 0 bases, J lost 4 bases, and 8 bases stayed unmatched. This CDR3 comprises 15 residues. This sample's TCRbeta library carried unique molecular identifier barcodes. MiXCR, applied by TCRdb to the PCR reads, yields one record per CDR3 protein. The sample shows under 75,000 distinct CDR3 sequences, roughly a tenth of them seen only once. Study results and caveats: At day 60, the high TCRbeta diversity found in some patients originated from recipient T cells and thymic progenitors that had survived. Several hundred graft clones that had expanded were reportedly the source of alpha-beta T cells about two months after transplant. The main origin of T-cell counts and diversity one year after transplant was newly produced T cells.

This receptor was taken from a boy between 10 and 17 years old with acute myeloid leukemia, due to receive a stem cell transplant. The chain couples TRBV20-1 to TRBJ2-5, with 7 bases lining up with TRBD2. Specimen: PBMCs, collected before TCRalphabeta/CD19-depleted stem cell transplant. The CDR3 DNA sequence: TGCAGTGCTAGAGAATGGAAAGGGAGGGGAGAGACCCAGTACTTC. Translated: CSAREWKGRGETQYF.